This T cell receptor (beta chain) was documented in a study of shared T cell receptors in the human thymus. TCRdb's table, derived via immunoSEQ multiplex PCR, lists solely in-frame clones and lacks some. The sample has some 760,000 clones, roughly 88% seen once. The CDR3 totals 14 residues. Looked up from germline, CDR1 is SGHNT and CDR2 is YYREEE (reference sequence). Trimming removed 4 bases at V and 8 bases at J, with 13 bases between. The sample also formed part of further work on human thymus T cells. That paper notes: Thymus specimens were resections from corrective heart surgery. Gene usage for V and J segments appeared biased in thymic and blood repertoires.

The V gene is TRBV5-4, the J gene TRBJ1-6; D may be TRBD1 (6 bases). The receptor comes from a girl under three years old with a congenital heart defect. The sample taken for sequencing was thymocytes. The CDR3 spells CASSGGGGDSPLHF. CDR3 DNA: TGTGCCAGCAGCGGGGGGGGCGGTGATTCACCCCTCCACTTT.